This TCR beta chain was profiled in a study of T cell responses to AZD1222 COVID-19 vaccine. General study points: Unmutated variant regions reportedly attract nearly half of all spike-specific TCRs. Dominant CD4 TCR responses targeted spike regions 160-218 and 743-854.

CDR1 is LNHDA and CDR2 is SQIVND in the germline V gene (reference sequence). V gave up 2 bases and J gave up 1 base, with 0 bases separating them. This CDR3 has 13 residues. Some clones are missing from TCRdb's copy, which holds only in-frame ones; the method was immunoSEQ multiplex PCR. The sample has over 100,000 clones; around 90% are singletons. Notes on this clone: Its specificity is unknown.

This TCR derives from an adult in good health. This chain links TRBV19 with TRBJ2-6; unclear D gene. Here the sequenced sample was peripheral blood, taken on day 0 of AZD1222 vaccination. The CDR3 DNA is TGTGCCAGTAGTATATCTGGGGCCAACGTCCTGACTTTC. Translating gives CASSISGANVLTF. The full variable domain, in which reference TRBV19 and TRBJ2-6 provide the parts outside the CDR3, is DGGITQSPKYLFRKEGQNVTLSCEQNLNHDAMYWYRQDPGQGLRLIYYSQIVNDFQKGDIAEGYSVSREKKESFPLTVTSAQKNPTAFYLCASSISGANVLTFGAGSRLTVL.